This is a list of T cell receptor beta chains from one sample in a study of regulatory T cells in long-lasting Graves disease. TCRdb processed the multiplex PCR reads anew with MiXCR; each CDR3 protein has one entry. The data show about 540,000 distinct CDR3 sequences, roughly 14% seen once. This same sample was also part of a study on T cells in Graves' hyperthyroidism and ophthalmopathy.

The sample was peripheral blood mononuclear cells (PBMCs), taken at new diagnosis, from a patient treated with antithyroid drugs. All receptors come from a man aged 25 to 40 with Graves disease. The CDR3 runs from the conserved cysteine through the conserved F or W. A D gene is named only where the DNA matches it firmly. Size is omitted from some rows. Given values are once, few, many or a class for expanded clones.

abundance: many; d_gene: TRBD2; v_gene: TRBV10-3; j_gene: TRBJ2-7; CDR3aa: CAIQTREGSYEQYF; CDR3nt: TGTGCCATCCAGACCAGGGAGGGCTCCTACGAGCAGTACTTC
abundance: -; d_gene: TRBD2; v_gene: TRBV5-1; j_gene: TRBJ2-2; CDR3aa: CASSFVISGLLYTGELFF; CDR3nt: TGCGCCAGCAGCTTCGTGATTAGCGGGCTATTATACACCGGGGAGCTGTTTTTT
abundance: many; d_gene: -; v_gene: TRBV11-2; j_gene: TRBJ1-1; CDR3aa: CASSWRTLNTEAFF; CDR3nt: TGTGCCAGCAGCTGGCGGACACTGAACACTGAAGCTTTCTTT
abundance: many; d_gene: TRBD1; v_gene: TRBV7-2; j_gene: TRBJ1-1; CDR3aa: CASSARGNFDTEAFF; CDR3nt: TGTGCCAGCAGCGCCAGGGGGAATTTTGACACTGAAGCTTTCTTT
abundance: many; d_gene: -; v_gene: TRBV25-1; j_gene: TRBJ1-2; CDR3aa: CASSAAGVPYGYTF; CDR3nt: TGTGCCAGCAGTGCGGCGGGGGTGCCCTATGGCTACACCTTC
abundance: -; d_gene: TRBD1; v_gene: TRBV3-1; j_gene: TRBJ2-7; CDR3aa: CASSQSGGTGPHEQYF; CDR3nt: TGTGCCAGCAGCCAATCAGGGGGGACAGGGCCCCACGAGCAGTACTTC
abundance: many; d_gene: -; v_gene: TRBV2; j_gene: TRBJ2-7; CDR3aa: CASSEAITGSEQYF; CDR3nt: TGTGCCAGCAGTGAAGCGATTACAGGTTCCGAGCAGTACTTC
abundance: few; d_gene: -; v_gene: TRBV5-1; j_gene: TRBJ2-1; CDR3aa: CASSSGHYNEQFF; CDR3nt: TGCGCCAGCAGCTCGGGACACTACAATGAGCAGTTCTTC
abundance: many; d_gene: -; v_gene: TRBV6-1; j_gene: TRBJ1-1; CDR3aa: CASRDLRRSMNTEAFF; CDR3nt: TGTGCCAGCAGGGATCTTCGGCGCTCCATGAACACTGAAGCTTTCTTT
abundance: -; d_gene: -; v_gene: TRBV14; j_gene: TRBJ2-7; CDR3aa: CASSQHSRDPFWQYF; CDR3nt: TGTGCCAGCAGCCAACACTCTAGGGACCCTTTCTGGCAGTACTTC
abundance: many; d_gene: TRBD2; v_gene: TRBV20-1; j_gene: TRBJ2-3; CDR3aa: CSARWLAGQDTQYF; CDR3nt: TGCAGTGCTAGGTGGCTAGCGGGACAAGATACGCAGTATTTT
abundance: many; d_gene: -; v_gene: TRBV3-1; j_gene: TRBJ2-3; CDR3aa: CASSQAMADTQYF; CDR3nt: TGTGCCAGCAGCCAAGCGATGGCAGATACGCAGTATTTT
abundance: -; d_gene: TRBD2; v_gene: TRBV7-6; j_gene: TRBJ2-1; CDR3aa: CASSLALREAIDNEQFF; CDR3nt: TGTGCCAGCAGCTTAGCGTTGCGGGAGGCCATAGACAATGAGCAGTTCTTC
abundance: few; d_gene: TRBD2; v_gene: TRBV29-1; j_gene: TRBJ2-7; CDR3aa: CSVLAGEIEQYF; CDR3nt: TGCAGCGTTTTGGCGGGAGAGATCGAGCAGTACTTC
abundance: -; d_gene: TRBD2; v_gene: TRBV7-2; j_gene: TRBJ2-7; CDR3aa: CASSSAGTSVYEQYF; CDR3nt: TGTGCCAGCAGCTCCGCCGGGACTAGCGTCTACGAGCAGTACTTC
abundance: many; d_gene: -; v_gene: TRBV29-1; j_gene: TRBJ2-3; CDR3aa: CSVELGGTVTDTQYF; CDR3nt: TGCAGCGTGGAACTGGGCGGGACCGTCACAGATACGCAGTATTTT
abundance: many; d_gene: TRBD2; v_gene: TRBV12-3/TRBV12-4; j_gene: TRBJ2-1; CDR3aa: CASSLGTSANEQFF; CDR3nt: TGTGCCAGCAGCTTGGGGACTAGCGCCAATGAGCAGTTCTTC
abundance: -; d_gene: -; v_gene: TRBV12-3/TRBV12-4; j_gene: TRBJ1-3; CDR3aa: CASRTTGWRNTIYF; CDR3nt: TGTGCCAGCCGTACGACAGGTTGGAGAAACACCATATATTTT
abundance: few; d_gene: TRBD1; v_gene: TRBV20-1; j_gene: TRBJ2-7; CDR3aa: CSARDRAEQYF; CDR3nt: TGCAGTGCCCGGGACAGGGCGGAGCAGTACTTC
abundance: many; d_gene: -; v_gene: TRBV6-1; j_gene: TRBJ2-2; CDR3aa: CASRKGDTHGELFF; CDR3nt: TGTGCCAGCAGGAAAGGGGATACCCACGGGGAGCTGTTTTTT
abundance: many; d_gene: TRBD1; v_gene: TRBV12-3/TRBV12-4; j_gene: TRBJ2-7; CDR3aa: CASSLRGTGTYEQYF; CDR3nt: TGTGCCAGCAGTTTACGGGGGACAGGTACCTACGAGCAGTACTTC
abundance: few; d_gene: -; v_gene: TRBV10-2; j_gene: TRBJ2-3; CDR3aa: CASSVSSRTDTQYF; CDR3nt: TGCGCCAGCAGTGTTAGTAGCCGCACAGATACGCAGTATTTT
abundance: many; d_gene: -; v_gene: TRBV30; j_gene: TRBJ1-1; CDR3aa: CAWSPRGRNTEAFF; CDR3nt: TGTGCCTGGAGTCCTCGTGGGAGGAACACTGAAGCTTTCTTT
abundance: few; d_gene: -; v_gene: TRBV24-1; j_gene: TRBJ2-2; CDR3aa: CATSDSAGVRELFF; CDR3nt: TGTGCCACCAGTGATTCCGCAGGGGTCCGGGAGCTGTTTTTT
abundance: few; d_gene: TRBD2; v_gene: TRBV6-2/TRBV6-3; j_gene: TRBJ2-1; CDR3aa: CATIRGTSGSTEQFF; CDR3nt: TGTGCCACCATCAGGGGGACTAGCGGTTCCACGGAGCAGTTCTTC
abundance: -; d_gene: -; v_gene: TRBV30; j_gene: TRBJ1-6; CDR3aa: CAWSVSAKHSPLHF; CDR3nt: TGTGCCTGGAGTGTGTCGGCTAAACATTCACCCCTCCACTTT
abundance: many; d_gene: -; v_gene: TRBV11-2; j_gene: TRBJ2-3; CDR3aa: CASSLSMSTDTQYF; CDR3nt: TGTGCCAGCAGCTTATCGATGAGCACAGATACGCAGTATTTT
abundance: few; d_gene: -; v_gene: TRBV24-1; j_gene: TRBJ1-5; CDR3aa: CATSEGRLRPQHF; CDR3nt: TGTGCCACCAGTGAGGGACGCCTTAGGCCCCAGCATTTT
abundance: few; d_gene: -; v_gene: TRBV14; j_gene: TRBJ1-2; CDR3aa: CASSLGLLGPIYGYTF; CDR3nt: TGTGCCAGCAGCCTGGGACTCCTAGGGCCTATCTATGGCTACACCTTC
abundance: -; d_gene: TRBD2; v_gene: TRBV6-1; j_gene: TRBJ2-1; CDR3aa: CASSARGRDYNEQFF; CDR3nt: TGTGCCAGCAGTGCCCGTGGGAGGGACTACAATGAGCAGTTCTTC
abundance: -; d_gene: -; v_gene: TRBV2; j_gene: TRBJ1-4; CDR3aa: CVSTGGGATNEKLFF; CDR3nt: TGTGTCAGCACCGGGGGCGGTGCAACTAATGAAAAACTGTTTTTT
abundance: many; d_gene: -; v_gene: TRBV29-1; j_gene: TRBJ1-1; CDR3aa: CSVKSRTRTEAFF; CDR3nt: TGCAGCGTGAAGAGTCGGACGCGGACTGAAGCTTTCTTT
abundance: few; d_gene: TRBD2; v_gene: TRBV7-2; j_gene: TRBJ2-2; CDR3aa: CASSFAGGVKGELFF; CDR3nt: TGTGCCAGCAGCTTTGCGGGAGGGGTGAAGGGGGAGCTGTTTTTT
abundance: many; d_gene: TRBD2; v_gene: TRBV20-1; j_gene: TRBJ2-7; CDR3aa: CSATLGTALTSGRSGNEQYF; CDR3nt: TGCAGTGCTACCCTGGGGACAGCTTTGACTAGCGGGAGAAGCGGCAACGAGCAGTACTTC
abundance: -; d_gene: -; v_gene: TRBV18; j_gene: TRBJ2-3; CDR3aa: CASSPKAERVTDTQYF; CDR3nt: TGTGCCAGCTCACCGAAGGCAGAAAGGGTAACAGATACGCAGTATTTT
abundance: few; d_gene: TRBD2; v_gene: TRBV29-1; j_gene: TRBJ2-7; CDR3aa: CSMGGLAGAYEQYF; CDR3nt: TGCAGCATGGGGGGACTAGCGGGAGCGTACGAGCAGTACTTC
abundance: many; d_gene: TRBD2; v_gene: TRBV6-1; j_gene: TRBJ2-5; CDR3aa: CASNLAGGVQETQYF; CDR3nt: TGTGCCAGCAACCTAGCGGGAGGGGTCCAAGAGACCCAGTACTTC
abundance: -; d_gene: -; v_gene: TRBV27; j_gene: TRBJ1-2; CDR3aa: CASSSLPGAARTYGYTF; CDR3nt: TGTGCCAGCAGTTCCCTTCCGGGGGCGGCACGAACCTATGGCTACACCTTC
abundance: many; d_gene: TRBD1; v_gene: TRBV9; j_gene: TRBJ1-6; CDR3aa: CASSGGQGLNSPLHF; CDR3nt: TGTGCCAGCAGCGGGGGACAGGGACTTAATTCACCCCTCCACTTT
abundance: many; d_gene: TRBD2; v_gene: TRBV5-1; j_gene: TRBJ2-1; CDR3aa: CASSYGLAGDHNEQFF; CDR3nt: TGCGCCAGCAGTTACGGACTAGCGGGAGACCACAATGAGCAGTTCTTC
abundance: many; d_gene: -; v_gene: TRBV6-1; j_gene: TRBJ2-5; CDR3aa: CASRTAGGRGVGETQYF; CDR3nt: TGTGCCAGCAGAACTGCCGGCGGCAGGGGAGTCGGAGAGACCCAGTACTTC
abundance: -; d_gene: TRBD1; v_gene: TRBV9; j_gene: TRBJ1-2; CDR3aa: CASRGQGGYGYTF; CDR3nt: TGTGCCAGCCGTGGACAGGGTGGCTATGGCTACACCTTC
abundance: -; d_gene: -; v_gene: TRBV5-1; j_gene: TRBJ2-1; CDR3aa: CASQDSPWGNEQFF; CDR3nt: TGCGCCAGCCAGGACAGCCCCTGGGGCAATGAGCAGTTCTTC
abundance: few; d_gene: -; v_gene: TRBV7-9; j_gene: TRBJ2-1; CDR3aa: CASSLGLGFDNEQFF; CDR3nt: TGTGCCAGCAGCTTGGGTCTAGGGTTCGACAATGAGCAGTTCTTC
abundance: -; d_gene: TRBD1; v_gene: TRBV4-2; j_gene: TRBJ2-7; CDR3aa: CASSQVAAVGTGSYEQYF; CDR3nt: TGTGCCAGCAGCCAAGTGGCGGCGGTGGGGACAGGCTCCTACGAGCAGTACTTC
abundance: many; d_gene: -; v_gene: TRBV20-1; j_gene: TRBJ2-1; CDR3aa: CSARVLGSYNEQFF; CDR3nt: TGCAGTGCTAGAGTACTAGGTTCCTACAATGAGCAGTTCTTC
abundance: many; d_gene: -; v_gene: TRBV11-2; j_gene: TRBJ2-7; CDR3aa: CASSLDRRGLQFSYEQYF; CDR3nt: TGTGCCAGCAGCTTAGATAGGCGTGGACTCCAATTCTCCTACGAGCAGTACTTC
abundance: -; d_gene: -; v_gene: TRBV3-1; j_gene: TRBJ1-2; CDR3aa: CASSQGSPQGGYTF; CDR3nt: TGTGCCAGCAGCCAAGGAAGCCCACAAGGCGGCTACACCTTC
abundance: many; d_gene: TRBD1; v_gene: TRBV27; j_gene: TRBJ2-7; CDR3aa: CASSFGTGGYEQYF; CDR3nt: TGTGCCAGCAGTTTCGGGACAGGGGGTTACGAGCAGTACTTC
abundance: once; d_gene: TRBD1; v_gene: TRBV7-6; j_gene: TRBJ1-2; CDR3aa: CASSYPGQNGYTF; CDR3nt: TGTGCCAGCAGTTATCCGGGACAGAATGGCTACACCTTC
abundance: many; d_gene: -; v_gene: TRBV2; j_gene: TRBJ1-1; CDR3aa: CASRAQGSPEAFF; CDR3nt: TGTGCCAGCAGAGCACAGGGAAGCCCTGAAGCTTTCTTT
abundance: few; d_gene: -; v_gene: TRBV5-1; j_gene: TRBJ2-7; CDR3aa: CASSKPERSYEQYF; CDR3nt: TGCGCCAGCAGCAAGCCAGAGCGCTCCTACGAGCAGTACTTC
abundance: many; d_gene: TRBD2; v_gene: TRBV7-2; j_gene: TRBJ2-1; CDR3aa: CASSLSMGLAALIGEQFF; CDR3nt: TGTGCCAGCAGTTTATCCATGGGACTAGCGGCTTTGATCGGTGAGCAGTTCTTC
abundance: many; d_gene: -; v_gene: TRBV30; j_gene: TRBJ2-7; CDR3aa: CAWSEGGGEQYF; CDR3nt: TGTGCCTGGAGTGAGGGTGGCGGAGAGCAGTACTTC